A selection of T cell receptor beta chains follows, all from one sample in a study of identical twins. TCRdb re-analysed the 5' RACE reads in MiXCR, keeping a single row per CDR3 protein. The repertoire consists of around 250,000 distinct CDR3 sequences, with roughly 7% occurring once and the leading ten covering 3.5% to 4%. The data were also submitted as part of a second study, on yellow fever vaccine responses in identical twins.

Sample: memory (CD45RO+) T cells sorted from blood. The receptor set was obtained from a woman under 30 in good health. CDR3s include the opening cysteine and the closing phenylalanine or tryptophan. D genes are given only for firm matches. Where a row states a size, it is once, few, many or the class of an expanded clone; other rows omit it.

CDR3,DNA,J,V,D,size
CASRNAGGETQYF,TGTGCCAGCAGGAATGCAGGGGGAGAGACCCAGTACTTC,TRBJ2-5,TRBV12-3/TRBV12-4,TRBD1,many
CATSDPSIGGADTQYF,TGTGCCACCAGTGACCCCTCAATCGGGGGGGCAGATACGCAGTATTTT,TRBJ2-3,TRBV24-1,TRBD2,NA
CASSPGYPDTQYF,TGTGCCAGCAGCCCGGGTTATCCAGATACGCAGTATTTT,TRBJ2-3,TRBV12-3/TRBV12-4,NA,many
CASSYPTDNEQFF,TGTGCCAGCAGTTACCCGACAGACAATGAGCAGTTCTTC,TRBJ2-1,TRBV6-6,NA,many
CASSVGQGNYGYTF,TGTGCCAGCAGCGTAGGGCAGGGGAACTATGGCTACACCTTC,TRBJ1-2,TRBV9,NA,few
CASSEDLAKNIQYF,TGTGCCAGCAGCGAAGACTTAGCCAAAAACATTCAGTACTTC,TRBJ2-4,TRBV6-2/TRBV6-3,NA,few
CASSLAGGPRDTQYF,TGTGCCAGCAGTTTAGCGGGGGGGCCAAGAGATACGCAGTATTTT,TRBJ2-3,TRBV27,TRBD2,few
CSAFLIGQQTSTDTQYF,TGCAGTGCTTTCCTCATTGGACAGCAGACTAGCACAGATACGCAGTATTTT,TRBJ2-3,TRBV20-1,NA,NA
CASSSVGGGSYNEQFF,TGTGCCAGCAGCTCCGTAGGCGGGGGAAGCTACAATGAGCAGTTCTTC,TRBJ2-1,TRBV7-6,TRBD2,few
CAISESRLGLGELFF,TGTGCCATCAGTGAGTCCCGGCTGGGGCTGGGGGAGCTGTTTTTT,TRBJ2-2,TRBV10-3,NA,NA
CASSPRTSGAYEQYF,TGTGCCAGCAGCCCCCGGACTAGCGGAGCCTACGAGCAGTACTTC,TRBJ2-7,TRBV9,TRBD2,NA
CASSEQGADTEAFF,TGCGCCAGCAGTGAACAGGGAGCCGACACTGAAGCTTTCTTT,TRBJ1-1,TRBV5-1,NA,many
CASSREGRDTQYF,TGTGCCAGCAGCCGGGAGGGGCGCGATACGCAGTATTTT,TRBJ2-3,TRBV6-6,TRBD2,NA
CATSDASGGTEAFF,TGTGCCACCAGTGATGCGTCGGGGGGCACTGAAGCTTTCTTT,TRBJ1-1,TRBV24-1,NA,many
CASSTGQRQDGYTF,TGCGCCAGCAGCACCGGACAGCGTCAAGATGGCTACACCTTC,TRBJ1-2,TRBV5-1,NA,few
CASSEMAAYNSPLHF,TGTGCCAGCAGTGAGATGGCAGCCTATAATTCACCCCTCCACTTT,TRBJ1-6,TRBV2,NA,NA
CASSQGAGAYNEQFF,TGTGCCAGCAGCCAGGGGGCGGGCGCATACAATGAGCAGTTCTTC,TRBJ2-1,TRBV3-1,NA,NA
CSAPSGVAGYGEQFF,TGCAGTGCCCCCTCGGGGGTAGCGGGATATGGTGAGCAGTTCTTC,TRBJ2-1,TRBV20-1,TRBD2,many
CASSSTGTGLYSNQPQHF,TGTGCCAGCAGCTCCACCGGGACAGGGCTTTATAGCAATCAGCCCCAGCATTTT,TRBJ1-5,TRBV11-1,TRBD1,NA
CASSLQDRGYGYTF,TGTGCCAGCAGTTTGCAAGACAGGGGCTATGGCTACACCTTC,TRBJ1-2,TRBV6-5,TRBD1,few
CASSLSFLTNEKLFF,TGTGCCAGCAGCTTGTCTTTTCTAACTAATGAAAAACTGTTTTTT,TRBJ1-4,TRBV5-6,NA,NA
CSVEGGRHEQYF,TGCAGCGTTGAAGGGGGGCGGCACGAGCAGTACTTC,TRBJ2-7,TRBV29-1,NA,many
CATSDQRTGLGANVLTF,TGTGCCACCAGTGACCAGAGGACAGGGTTAGGGGCCAACGTCCTGACTTTC,TRBJ2-6,TRBV24-1,TRBD1,few
CASSQDWGLASYNEQFF,TGTGCCAGCAGCCAAGATTGGGGGCTTGCCTCCTACAATGAGCAGTTCTTC,TRBJ2-1,TRBV3-1,NA,few
CASRVDLQGNEQFF,TGTGCCAGCAGAGTCGACCTCCAGGGCAATGAGCAGTTCTTC,TRBJ2-1,TRBV6-2/TRBV6-3,NA,NA
CASSRQGTKQPQHF,TGTGCCAGCAGCCGCCAAGGGACTAAACAGCCCCAGCATTTT,TRBJ1-5,TRBV6-1,NA,many
CASSLSPQLRETQYF,TGTGCCAGCAGCTTAAGCCCCCAGCTACGCGAGACCCAGTACTTC,TRBJ2-5,TRBV7-7,NA,NA
CSADGGSGDTQYF,TGCAGTGCTGACGGGGGCTCGGGGGATACGCAGTATTTT,TRBJ2-3,TRBV20-1,NA,NA
CCARNPRAPNTGELFF,TGCTGTGCTAGAAATCCGAGGGCACCGAACACCGGGGAGCTGTTTTTT,TRBJ2-2,TRBV20-1,NA,NA
CASSTPDIYNEQFF,TGTGCCAGCAGCACCCCGGACATTTACAATGAGCAGTTCTTC,TRBJ2-1,TRBV21-1,NA,few
CASSGNPGQGSGNTIYF,TGCGCCAGCAGCGGAAATCCTGGACAGGGGAGCGGAAACACCATATATTTT,TRBJ1-3,TRBV5-1,TRBD1,few
CASSENQGADGNNEQFF,TGTGCCAGCAGTGAAAACCAGGGGGCCGATGGAAACAATGAGCAGTTCTTC,TRBJ2-1,TRBV2,TRBD1,NA
CASSKGHPGYWGTIYF,TGTGCCAGCAGCAAAGGGCACCCGGGTTACTGGGGAACCATATATTTT,TRBJ1-3,TRBV21-1,NA,few
CATSAQGLGETQYF,TGTGCCACCAGTGCCCAGGGGTTGGGAGAGACCCAGTACTTC,TRBJ2-5,TRBV24-1,NA,many
CAISETVEQFF,TGTGCCATCAGTGAGACAGTTGAGCAGTTCTTC,TRBJ2-1,TRBV10-3,NA,few
CASSYRYDTQYF,TGTGCCAGCAGCTACCGATACGATACGCAGTATTTT,TRBJ2-3,TRBV7-3,NA,few
CASTQGQETQYF,TGTGCCAGTACCCAGGGCCAAGAGACCCAGTACTTC,TRBJ2-5,TRBV28,NA,few
CASSILQGSEQFF,TGTGCCAGCAGCATTTTGCAGGGTTCTGAGCAGTTCTTC,TRBJ2-1,TRBV7-2,NA,many
CASSLQDNYGYTF,TGCGCCAGCAGCCTTCAGGATAACTATGGCTACACCTTC,TRBJ1-2,TRBV4-1,NA,NA
CATSDARDSWTGELFF,TGTGCCACCAGTGATGCCCGGGACAGTTGGACCGGGGAGCTGTTTTTT,TRBJ2-2,TRBV24-1,TRBD1,many
CATSDLKSSYNEQFF,TGTGCCACCAGTGACTTAAAGAGCTCCTACAATGAGCAGTTCTTC,TRBJ2-1,TRBV24-1,NA,many
CASIPRPASGSYEQYF,TGTGCCAGCATCCCCCGCCCGGCTAGCGGGAGCTACGAGCAGTACTTC,TRBJ2-7,TRBV27,TRBD2,few
CASSLPSTGGQPQHF,TGTGCCAGCAGTTTGCCCTCGACAGGTGGTCAGCCCCAGCATTTT,TRBJ1-5,TRBV28,NA,NA
CASSRGRGSSPLHF,TGTGCCAGCAGCCGGGGGAGGGGGAGTTCACCCCTCCACTTT,TRBJ1-6,TRBV3-1,NA,many
CASSLTGAVQPQHF,TGTGCCAGCAGTTTAACGGGGGCTGTTCAGCCCCAGCATTTT,TRBJ1-5,TRBV12-3/TRBV12-4,NA,many
CSGQGFITEAFF,TGCAGCGGACAGGGGTTTATCACTGAAGCTTTCTTT,TRBJ1-1,TRBV29-1,TRBD1,NA
CASSDPRRSNQPQHF,TGTGCCAGCAGTGACCCTCGACGGAGCAATCAGCCCCAGCATTTT,TRBJ1-5,TRBV6-1,NA,few
CASSRLSTLADTQYF,TGTGCCAGCAGTCGACTCTCCACTTTGGCAGATACGCAGTATTTT,TRBJ2-3,TRBV6-2/TRBV6-3,NA,NA
CASSSQGVSNQPQHF,TGTGCCAGCAGCTCACAGGGAGTTAGCAATCAGCCCCAGCATTTT,TRBJ1-5,TRBV7-8,NA,few
CASSLTSGGLRSTDTQYF,TGCGCCAGCAGCCTGACTAGCGGGGGGCTTCGCAGCACAGATACGCAGTATTTT,TRBJ2-3,TRBV4-1,TRBD2,many
CASSSISTSEILAWTDTQYF,TGTGCCAGCAGCTCGATCTCGACTAGCGAGATCCTAGCATGGACAGATACGCAGTATTTT,TRBJ2-3,TRBV5-6,TRBD2,NA
CATSDVGGLARNEQFF,TGTGCCACCAGTGACGTTGGCGGACTAGCTCGGAATGAGCAGTTCTTC,TRBJ2-1,TRBV24-1,TRBD2,many
CASSQGGGGADTQYF,TGTGCCAGCAGCCAAGGAGGCGGGGGGGCCGATACGCAGTATTTT,TRBJ2-3,TRBV4-2,TRBD2,NA
CATTPGAEAFF,TGTGCCACCACCCCGGGAGCCGAAGCTTTCTTT,TRBJ1-1,TRBV12-3/TRBV12-4,NA,many